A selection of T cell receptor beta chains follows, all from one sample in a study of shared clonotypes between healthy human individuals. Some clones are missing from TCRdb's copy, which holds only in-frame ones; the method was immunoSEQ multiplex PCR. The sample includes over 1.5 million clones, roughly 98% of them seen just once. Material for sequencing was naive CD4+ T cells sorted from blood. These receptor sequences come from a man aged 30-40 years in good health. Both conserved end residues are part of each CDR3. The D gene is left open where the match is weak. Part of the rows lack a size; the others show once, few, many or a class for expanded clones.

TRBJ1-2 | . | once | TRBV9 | CASSVGAGTYYGYTF | TGTGCCAGCAGCGTAGGCGCAGGGACCTACTATGGCTACACCTTC
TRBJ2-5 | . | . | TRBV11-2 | CASSSFRTEETQYF | TGTGCCAGCAGCTCGTTCAGGACCGAGGAGACCCAGTACTTC
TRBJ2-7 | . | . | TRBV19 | CASSIGGIGLEQYF | TGTGCCAGTAGTATAGGCGGGATAGGGCTCGAGCAGTACTTC
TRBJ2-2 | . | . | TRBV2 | CASRERRNTGELFF | TGTGCCAGCAGAGAAAGGAGGAACACCGGGGAGCTGTTTTTT
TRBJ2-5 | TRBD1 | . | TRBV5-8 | CASSFNRGPLVETQYF | TGTGCCAGCAGCTTCAACAGGGGGCCCTTGGTTGAGACCCAGTACTTC
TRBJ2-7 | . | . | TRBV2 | CASTKDGSSYEQYF | TGTGCCAGCACCAAGGACGGTAGCTCCTACGAGCAGTACTTC
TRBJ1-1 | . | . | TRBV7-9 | CASSLTVAEAFF | TGTGCCAGCAGCCTTACGGTAGCTGAAGCTTTCTTT
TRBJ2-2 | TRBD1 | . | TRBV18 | CASSPQHSGDSANTGELFF | TGTGCCAGCTCACCCCAACATTCTGGGGACAGCGCGAACACCGGGGAGCTGTTTTTT
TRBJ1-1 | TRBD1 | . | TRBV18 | CASSTQGRNTEAFF | TGTGCCAGCTCAACACAGGGGAGGAACACTGAAGCTTTCTTT
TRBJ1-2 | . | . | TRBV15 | CATSRGGTADGYTF | TGTGCCACCAGCCGGGGAGGGACTGCCGATGGCTACACCTTC
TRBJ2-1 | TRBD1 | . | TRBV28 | CASSSQGAGDEQFF | TGTGCCAGCAGTTCACAGGGGGCGGGCGATGAGCAGTTCTTC
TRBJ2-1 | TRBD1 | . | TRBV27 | CASSLRDRGLGEQFF | TGTGCCAGCAGTTTAAGGGACAGGGGGCTTGGTGAGCAGTTCTTC
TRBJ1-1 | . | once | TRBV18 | CASSPRTGLNTEAFF | TGTGCCAGCTCACCTCGGACGGGACTTAACACTGAAGCTTTCTTT
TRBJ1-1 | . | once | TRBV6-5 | CASSYLRWTEAFF | TGTGCCAGCAGTTACTTAAGGTGGACTGAAGCTTTCTTT
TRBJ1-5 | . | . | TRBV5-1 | CASSLEGGIQPQHF | TGCGCCAGCAGCTTGGAGGGGGGCATTCAGCCCCAGCATTTT
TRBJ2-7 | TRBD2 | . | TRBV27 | CASSVIAGARTYEQYF | TGTGCCAGCAGTGTAATAGCGGGAGCTCGTACCTACGAGCAGTACTTC
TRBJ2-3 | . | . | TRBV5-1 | CASSLNTSPDTQYF | TGCGCCAGCAGCCTAAATACTAGCCCAGATACGCAGTATTTT
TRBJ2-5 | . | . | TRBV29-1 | CSVVSRRNQETQYF | TGCAGCGTTGTATCCCGACGGAACCAAGAGACCCAGTACTTC
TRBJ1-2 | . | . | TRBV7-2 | CASSLGLARDGYTF | TGTGCCAGCAGCTTAGGTTTAGCCAGGGATGGCTACACCTTC
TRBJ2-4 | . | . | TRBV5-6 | CASSLSRLAKNIQYF | TGTGCCAGCAGCTTGAGTAGGTTGGCCAAAAACATTCAGTACTTC
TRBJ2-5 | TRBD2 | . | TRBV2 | CASSRGSGQETQYF | TGTGCCAGCAGTAGAGGTAGCGGGCAAGAGACCCAGTACTTC
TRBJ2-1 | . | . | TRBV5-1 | CASSQSVAGAYNEQFF | TGCGCCAGCAGCCAGTCCGTGGCAGGGGCCTACAATGAGCAGTTCTTC
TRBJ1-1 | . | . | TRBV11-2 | CASSPSTRSAFF | TGTGCCAGCAGCCCGTCGACAAGGTCGGCTTTCTTT
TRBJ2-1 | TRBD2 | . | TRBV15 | CATSRVTREFQFF | TGTGCCACCAGCAGAGTTACGCGGGAGTTTCAGTTCTTC
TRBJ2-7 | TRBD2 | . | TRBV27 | CASSLREAAYEQYF | TGTGCCAGCAGTTTGCGGGAGGCCGCCTACGAGCAGTACTTC
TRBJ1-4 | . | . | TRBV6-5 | CASSYRGIGKKLFF | TGTGCCAGCAGTTACAGGGGGATAGGGAAAAAACTGTTTTTT
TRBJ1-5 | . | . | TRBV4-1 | CASSPQIVEPQHF | TGCGCCAGCAGCCCACAGATCGTAGAACCCCAGCATTTT
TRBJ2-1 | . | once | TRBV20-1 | CSATGREQFF | TGCAGTGCTACTGGTCGTGAGCAGTTCTTC
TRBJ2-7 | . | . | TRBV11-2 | CASIPKPWGDAYEQYF | TGTGCCAGCATCCCAAAACCTTGGGGGGATGCCTACGAGCAGTACTTC
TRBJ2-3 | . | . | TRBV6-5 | CASSYRGVSTDTQYF | TGTGCCAGCAGTTACCGTGGGGTTAGCACAGATACGCAGTATTTT
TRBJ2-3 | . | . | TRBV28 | CASSPPGARDTQYF | TGTGCCAGCAGTCCGCCGGGGGCGCGAGATACGCAGTATTTT
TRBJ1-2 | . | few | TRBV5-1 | CASSLPGSYGYTF | TGCGCCAGCAGCTTGCCAGGGTCCTATGGCTACACCTTC
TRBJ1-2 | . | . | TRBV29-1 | CSVEDSPNYGYTF | TGCAGCGTTGAAGACTCGCCTAACTATGGCTACACCTTC
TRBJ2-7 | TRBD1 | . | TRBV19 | CASSKTGSSYEQYF | TGTGCCAGTAGCAAGACAGGGAGCTCCTACGAGCAGTACTTC
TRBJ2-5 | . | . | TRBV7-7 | CASSHRRGSGRVLTQETQYF | TGTGCCAGCAGTCACCGCCGAGGGAGCGGCAGAGTTCTGACCCAAGAGACCCAGTACTTC
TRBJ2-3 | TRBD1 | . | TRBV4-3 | CASSQDQGQGTDTQYF | TGCGCCAGCAGCCAAGATCAGGGACAGGGCACAGATACGCAGTATTTT
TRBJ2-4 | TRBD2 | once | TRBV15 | CATSRAASGRLAKNIQYF | TGTGCCACCAGCAGAGCGGCTAGCGGGAGGCTAGCCAAAAACATTCAGTACTTC
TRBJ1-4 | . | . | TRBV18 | CASSPLVMTEGSSEKLFF | TGTGCCAGCTCACCACTGGTGATGACAGAAGGTTCTAGCGAAAAACTGTTTTTT